Listed below are T cell receptor beta chains from one sample, sequenced in a study of human T cells and chemical hapten exposure. Via MiXCR, TCRdb re-called the RACE reads, giving one row per CDR3 protein. Among some 350,000 distinct CDR3 sequences listed, 5.5% to 8% were seen once. Specimen: whole blood, collected in connection with sensitization to the hapten diphenylcyclopropenone (DPC). The source of these receptors is a woman between 18 and 29 years old with alopecia areata. Some clones in this sample may be carry-over from other donors' samples. Both conserved end residues are part of each CDR3. D genes are given only for firm matches. Some rows have no size entry. The others give once, few or many, or a class for an expanded clone.

d_call: -; v_call: TRBV6-5; clone_size: -; j_call: TRBJ2-3; cdr3_nt: TGTGCCAGCAGTTTGGGCTATGGGGGGGCCACAGATACGCAGTATTTT; cdr3_aa: CASSLGYGGATDTQYF
d_call: TRBD2; v_call: TRBV20-1; clone_size: many; j_call: TRBJ2-3; cdr3_nt: TGCACTGTTACAGCGGGGGCCGGAGATACGCAGTATTTT; cdr3_aa: CTVTAGAGDTQYF
d_call: -; v_call: TRBV21-1; clone_size: few; j_call: TRBJ2-3; cdr3_nt: TGTGCCAGCAGACTCACCGGGACTAGATACACAGATACGCAGTATTTT; cdr3_aa: CASRLTGTRYTDTQYF
d_call: -; v_call: TRBV6-2/TRBV6-3; clone_size: few; j_call: TRBJ1-2; cdr3_nt: TGTGCCAGCAGAGTAAAACAGACCTATGGCTACACCTTC; cdr3_aa: CASRVKQTYGYTF
d_call: TRBD2; v_call: TRBV9; clone_size: few; j_call: TRBJ2-3; cdr3_nt: TGTGCCAGCAGCCCTTTTGCAGCGGGACTAGCCACAGATACGCAGTATTTT; cdr3_aa: CASSPFAAGLATDTQYF
d_call: -; v_call: TRBV20-1; clone_size: -; j_call: TRBJ2-1; cdr3_nt: TGCAGTGCTGTGGGTACTAGTATCCATGAGCAGTTCTTC; cdr3_aa: CSAVGTSIHEQFF
d_call: TRBD2; v_call: TRBV9; clone_size: few; j_call: TRBJ2-7; cdr3_nt: TGTGCCAGCAGCCTGAGGAGGGCTAGCGGCTTCGGGCAGCAGTACTTC; cdr3_aa: CASSLRRASGFGQQYF
d_call: -; v_call: TRBV6-5; clone_size: few; j_call: TRBJ2-5; cdr3_nt: TGTGCCAGCAGTTACAGCGGCGGGGTGATAAAGACCCAGTACTTC; cdr3_aa: CASSYSGGVIKTQYF
d_call: -; v_call: TRBV6-4; clone_size: few; j_call: TRBJ1-2; cdr3_nt: TGTGCCAGCAGTGACCAGGAGGGGGATTTGCGGGGCTACACCTTC; cdr3_aa: CASSDQEGDLRGYTF
d_call: TRBD2; v_call: TRBV5-1; clone_size: -; j_call: TRBJ2-5; cdr3_nt: TGCGCCAGCAGCGGGACTAGCGGGGGGAGCAAGACCCAGTACTTC; cdr3_aa: CASSGTSGGSKTQYF
d_call: TRBD2; v_call: TRBV12-3/TRBV12-4; clone_size: many; j_call: TRBJ2-3; cdr3_nt: TGTGCCAGCAGTTCCCCCGGGGGAGAGCGGGGGTCAGATACGCAGTATTTT; cdr3_aa: CASSSPGGERGSDTQYF
d_call: TRBD1; v_call: TRBV29-1; clone_size: -; j_call: TRBJ2-3; cdr3_nt: TGCAGCGTTCCGACCTATGCGGACAGGGGCGGCTTCACAGATACGCAGTATTTT; cdr3_aa: CSVPTYADRGGFTDTQYF
d_call: -; v_call: TRBV7-9; clone_size: few; j_call: TRBJ2-7; cdr3_nt: TGTGCCAGCAGTTATAGTCTAACAGGGCGCTACGAGCAGTACTTC; cdr3_aa: CASSYSLTGRYEQYF
d_call: TRBD1; v_call: TRBV29-1; clone_size: many; j_call: TRBJ2-3; cdr3_nt: TGCAGCGGTGGGACAGCCACAGATACGCAGTATTTT; cdr3_aa: CSGGTATDTQYF
d_call: -; v_call: TRBV6-2/TRBV6-3; clone_size: many; j_call: TRBJ2-3; cdr3_nt: TGTGCCAGCAGTTTCCTTCTGGCAGCCCATAGCACAGATACGCAGTATTTT; cdr3_aa: CASSFLLAAHSTDTQYF
d_call: -; v_call: TRBV12-3/TRBV12-4; clone_size: many; j_call: TRBJ1-2; cdr3_nt: TGTGCCAGCAGTTTGGCGCGGAACTATGGCTACACCTTC; cdr3_aa: CASSLARNYGYTF
d_call: TRBD1; v_call: TRBV7-9; clone_size: few; j_call: TRBJ2-7; cdr3_nt: TGTGCCAGCAGCGTAACCGGGACAGGGGTCTGGGAGCAGTACTTC; cdr3_aa: CASSVTGTGVWEQYF
d_call: -; v_call: TRBV5-4; clone_size: few; j_call: TRBJ1-1; cdr3_nt: TGTGCCAGCAGCCCTGTACCGAACACTGAAGCTTTCTTT; cdr3_aa: CASSPVPNTEAFF
d_call: TRBD2; v_call: TRBV20-1; clone_size: few; j_call: TRBJ2-3; cdr3_nt: TGCAGTGCTAGAGGCCGCGGGGGGCGCACAGATACGCAGTATTTT; cdr3_aa: CSARGRGGRTDTQYF
d_call: TRBD2; v_call: TRBV11-2; clone_size: -; j_call: TRBJ2-3; cdr3_nt: TGTGCCAGCAGCTTAATGACTAGCGGGGCCACAGATACGCAGTATTTT; cdr3_aa: CASSLMTSGATDTQYF
d_call: -; v_call: TRBV20-1; clone_size: -; j_call: TRBJ2-3; cdr3_nt: TGCAGTGCTAGAGATGGGAGGATAGGGACAGATACGCAGTATTTT; cdr3_aa: CSARDGRIGTDTQYF
d_call: -; v_call: TRBV4-3; clone_size: -; j_call: TRBJ1-2; cdr3_nt: TGCGCCAGCAGCCAAGATCTCAGGGGCGACTATGGCTACACCTTC; cdr3_aa: CASSQDLRGDYGYTF
d_call: -; v_call: TRBV25-1; clone_size: -; j_call: TRBJ2-1; cdr3_nt: TGTGCCAGCAGTCCCGGCTTCGTTTACAATGAGCAGTTCTTC; cdr3_aa: CASSPGFVYNEQFF
d_call: -; v_call: TRBV20-1; clone_size: many; j_call: TRBJ1-5; cdr3_nt: TGCAGTGCTACTCGGACAGATTATCAGCCCCAGCATTTT; cdr3_aa: CSATRTDYQPQHF
d_call: TRBD1; v_call: TRBV12-3/TRBV12-4; clone_size: -; j_call: TRBJ1-1; cdr3_nt: TGTGCCAGCACCACAGGGGTAGGTGAAGCTTTCTTT; cdr3_aa: CASTTGVGEAFF
d_call: -; v_call: TRBV5-1; clone_size: -; j_call: TRBJ1-2; cdr3_nt: TGCGCCAGCAGCCGGGGGCGAACAGGGATCCTACAATATGGCTACACCTTC; cdr3_aa: CASSRGRTGILQYGYTF
d_call: TRBD1; v_call: TRBV5-5; clone_size: few; j_call: TRBJ2-7; cdr3_nt: TGTGCCAGCAGCTCCGGGACAGGGTATTACGAGCAGTACTTC; cdr3_aa: CASSSGTGYYEQYF
d_call: TRBD2; v_call: TRBV13; clone_size: few; j_call: TRBJ2-1; cdr3_nt: TGTGCCAGCAGCTTAGGGCGGGGGGACAATGAGCAGTTCTTC; cdr3_aa: CASSLGRGDNEQFF
d_call: -; v_call: TRBV20-1; clone_size: -; j_call: TRBJ1-5; cdr3_nt: TGCAGTGCTAGAGTGGGGACCGGTAACAATCAGCCCCAGCATTTT; cdr3_aa: CSARVGTGNNQPQHF
d_call: TRBD2; v_call: TRBV6-5; clone_size: many; j_call: TRBJ2-1; cdr3_nt: TGTGCCAGCAGTTACGGAAGTGGCTCGGGGGGGGCACGCCAGCAGTTCTTC; cdr3_aa: CASSYGSGSGGARQQFF
d_call: TRBD2; v_call: TRBV7-2; clone_size: -; j_call: TRBJ2-5; cdr3_nt: TGTGCCAGCAGCCCACCGGGACTAGCGGGGGGCATAGAGACCCAGTACTTC; cdr3_aa: CASSPPGLAGGIETQYF
d_call: TRBD2; v_call: TRBV11-1; clone_size: many; j_call: TRBJ2-1; cdr3_nt: TGTGCCAGCAGCTTTGGACTAGCGGATTACAATGAGCAGTTCTTC; cdr3_aa: CASSFGLADYNEQFF
d_call: -; v_call: TRBV10-3; clone_size: -; j_call: TRBJ1-1; cdr3_nt: TGTGCCATCACGGGAGGAGTGAACACTGAAGCTTTCTTT; cdr3_aa: CAITGGVNTEAFF
d_call: TRBD1; v_call: TRBV12-3/TRBV12-4; clone_size: few; j_call: TRBJ2-7; cdr3_nt: TGTGCCAGCAGTTTTCGCCCAGGGGGCTACGAGCAGTACTTC; cdr3_aa: CASSFRPGGYEQYF
d_call: -; v_call: TRBV10-3; clone_size: -; j_call: TRBJ2-3; cdr3_nt: TGTGCCACTCAGGACTACCCTAGCACAGATACGCAGTATTTT; cdr3_aa: CATQDYPSTDTQYF
d_call: -; v_call: TRBV27; clone_size: -; j_call: TRBJ2-7; cdr3_nt: TGTGCCAGCAGTCCGGACAGTTTACCCCTCGAGCAGTACTTC; cdr3_aa: CASSPDSLPLEQYF
d_call: -; v_call: TRBV2; clone_size: -; j_call: TRBJ2-7; cdr3_nt: TGTGCCAGCAGTGAGGTTCCTGAGAACTACGAGCAGTACTTC; cdr3_aa: CASSEVPENYEQYF
d_call: -; v_call: TRBV11-1; clone_size: -; j_call: TRBJ2-1; cdr3_nt: TGTGCCAGCAGCCCAGGAGGGAGAACGGGGTACAATGAGCAGTTCTTC; cdr3_aa: CASSPGGRTGYNEQFF
d_call: -; v_call: TRBV10-3; clone_size: few; j_call: TRBJ1-1; cdr3_nt: TGTGCCATCAGTGAGTTGGGGCAGGGGTCCACTGAAGCTTTCTTT; cdr3_aa: CAISELGQGSTEAFF
d_call: -; v_call: TRBV18; clone_size: -; j_call: TRBJ2-3; cdr3_nt: TGTGCCAGCTCACCCACGGGGGTAAGGCGTGATACGCAGTATTTT; cdr3_aa: CASSPTGVRRDTQYF
d_call: -; v_call: TRBV6-4; clone_size: -; j_call: TRBJ2-7; cdr3_nt: TGTGCCAGCAGTGCCCCTCGGGGACCGCTGGGGCAGTACTTC; cdr3_aa: CASSAPRGPLGQYF
d_call: TRBD2; v_call: TRBV7-2; clone_size: few; j_call: TRBJ2-1; cdr3_nt: TGTGCCAGCAGCTTAGCGGGACTAGCGGGGGGTTCCCAGTTCTTC; cdr3_aa: CASSLAGLAGGSQFF